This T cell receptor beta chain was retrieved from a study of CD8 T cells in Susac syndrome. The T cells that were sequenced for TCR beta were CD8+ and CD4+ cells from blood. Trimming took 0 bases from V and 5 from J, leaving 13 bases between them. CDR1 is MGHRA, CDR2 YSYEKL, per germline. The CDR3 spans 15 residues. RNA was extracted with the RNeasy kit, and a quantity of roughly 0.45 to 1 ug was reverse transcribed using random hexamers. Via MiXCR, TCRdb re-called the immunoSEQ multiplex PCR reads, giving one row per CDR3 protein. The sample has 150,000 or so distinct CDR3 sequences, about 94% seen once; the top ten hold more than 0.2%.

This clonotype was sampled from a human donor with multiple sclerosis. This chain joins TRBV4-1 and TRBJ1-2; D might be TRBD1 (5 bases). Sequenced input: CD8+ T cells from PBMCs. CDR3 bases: TGCGCCAGCAGCCAAGATTTGCAGGGATTTTATGGCTACACCTTC. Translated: CASSQDLQGFYGYTF.